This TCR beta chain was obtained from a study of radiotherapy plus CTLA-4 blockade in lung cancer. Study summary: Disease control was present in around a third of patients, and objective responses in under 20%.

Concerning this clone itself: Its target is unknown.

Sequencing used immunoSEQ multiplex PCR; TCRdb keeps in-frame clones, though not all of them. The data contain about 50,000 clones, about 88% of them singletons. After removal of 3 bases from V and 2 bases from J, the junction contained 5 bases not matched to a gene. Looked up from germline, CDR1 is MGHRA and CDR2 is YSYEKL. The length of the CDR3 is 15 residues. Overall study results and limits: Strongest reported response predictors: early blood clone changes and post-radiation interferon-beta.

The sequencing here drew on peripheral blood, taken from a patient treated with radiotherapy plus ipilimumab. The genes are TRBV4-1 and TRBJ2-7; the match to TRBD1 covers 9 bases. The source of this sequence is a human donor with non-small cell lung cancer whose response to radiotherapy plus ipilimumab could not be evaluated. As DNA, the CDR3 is TGCGCCAGCAGCCAGGGACAGGGAGGGACCTACGAGCAGTACTTC. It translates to CASSQGQGGTYEQYF.